What follows is one T cell receptor beta chain and its context. Antigen: not known. V was pared by 3 bases and J by 1 base, with 7 bases between. This CDR3 is 13 amino acids long. Germline-derived CDR1 and CDR2 are SGHTA and FQGTGA. This specimen belongs to a study of cytomegalovirus exposure and HLA in healthy donors. Findings of the study overall: Indistinguishability led to the exclusion of some V segments, TRBV6-2 and TRBV6-3 included. A few of the chains that were CMV-associated were confirmed in vitro to be specific for CMV antigens.

The PCR used 60 Vbeta and 13 Jbeta primers. TCRdb's copy holds only in-frame clones and misses some; the assay was immunoSEQ multiplex PCR. The table has about 160,000 clones, roughly four fifths seen once. The V call is TRBV7-3, the J call TRBJ2-7; D not certain. The sequencing sample was made of PBMCs. This clonotype was obtained from a woman between 18 and 30 years old in good health and CMV-seronegative. This CDR3 reads CASSFSRSYEQYF. The CDR3 nucleotides are TGTGCCAGCAGCTTCTCCAGGTCCTACGAGCAGTACTTC.